The next 24 T cell receptor beta chains were all read from a single sample in a study of radiation and T cells in renal cell carcinoma. Data came from immunoSEQ multiplex PCR; TCRdb stores just in-frame clones and leaves some out. Seen here are around 140,000 clones, less than 90% observed once, and the top ten hold roughly 25%. Time point given: baseline pretreatment blood. Treatment here: 15 Gy SBRT to primary tumor, nephrectomy 4 weeks later. The input for sequencing was blood, taken from a patient whose treatment included radiotherapy and nephrectomy. Receptor source: a woman between 50 and 59 years old with renal cell carcinoma.

The table lists this clone with many counts. The V call is TRBV7-2, the J call TRBJ2-7, with 9 bases matching TRBD2. V lost 2 bases to trimming and J lost 6 bases; unmatched junction nucleotides: 8. The germline V gene encodes CDR1 SGHTA and CDR2 FQGNSA. The CDR3 is 15 residues long. CDR3 residues: CASSLIGAGGSEQYF. CDR3 DNA: TGTGCCAGCAGCTTAATTGGAGCGGGAGGCAGCGAGCAGTACTTC.

The rearrangement uses TRBV7-9 and TRBJ2-1, with D hard to call. Between the trimmed V and J ends, which lost 2 bases and 8 bases, there was a span of 4 bases. The CDR3 is 11 amino acids. Germline V lookup: CDR1 SEHNR, CDR2 FQNEAQ (reference sequence). The CDR3 region has the DNA TGTGCCAGCAGCTTATCCTATGAGCAGTTCTTC. Translating it yields CASSLSYEQFF.

V is TRBV7-2 and J is TRBJ1-3; D may be TRBD1 (5 bases). CDR1 and CDR2 (germline): SGHTA, FQGNSA. This CDR3 comprises 15 residues. Between the trimmed V and J ends, which lost 1 base and 8 bases, there was a span of 15 bases. Written as DNA, the CDR3 is TGTGCCAGCAGCTTAGGCGGGGCAGGGATGGACACCATATATTTT. It yields the protein CASSLGGAGMDTIYF. The complete variable domain, with remaining parts taken from reference TRBV7-2 and TRBJ1-3, reads GAGVSQSPSNKVTEKGKDVELRCDPISGHTALYWYRQSLGQGLEFLIYFQGNSAPDKSGLPSDRFSAERTGGSVSTLTIQRTQQEDSAVYLCASSLGGAGMDTIYFGEGSWLTVV.

The chain employs TRBV25-1 and TRBJ2-3, with 13 bases fitting TRBD2. The CDR3 runs to 16 residues. Germline CDR1 and CDR2: MGHDK and SYGVNS. J was trimmed by 6 bases and V by 4 bases; bases with no gene match: 7. CDR3 sequence: CASSGPTSGGGDTQYF. CDR3 coding DNA: TGTGCCAGCAGTGGGCCTACTAGCGGGGGGGGCGATACGCAGTATTTT.

The chain employs TRBV5-4 and TRBJ2-7; no firm D call. Trimming took off 1 base at V and 0 bases at J, with 8 bases between the two ends. This CDR3 contains 14 residues. CDR1 and CDR2 from the germline V gene are SGHNT and YYREEE (reference sequence). The CDR3 sequence is CASSLKASSYEQYF. The CDR3 bases are TGTGCCAGCAGCTTGAAAGCTAGCTCCTACGAGCAGTACTTC.

The chain combines TRBV5-4 with TRBJ1-5; D is ambiguous. Germline CDR1 is SGHNT and CDR2 is YYREEE (reference sequence). The CDR3 contains 13 residues. The V end was cut by 3 bases, the J end by 5 bases, with 9 bases between. CDR3 residues: CASSYDTHQPQHF. The CDR3, as DNA: TGTGCCAGCAGCTACGACACCCATCAGCCCCAGCATTTT.

This chain connects TRBV6-6 to TRBJ2-7; no clear D gene. The V gene's germline CDR1 is MNHNY and CDR2 SVGAGI (reference sequence). The CDR3 consists of 13 residues. V was trimmed by 6 bases and J by 2 bases, leaving 11 bases between them. CDR3 sequence reads: CASSLTRAYEQYF. The CDR3 bases are TGTGCCAGCAGCCTAACAAGGGCCTACGAGCAGTACTTC.

The V gene is TRBV5-1, the J gene TRBJ2-5; D might be TRBD1 (7 bases). Germline CDR1 SGHRS, CDR2 YFSETQ. The CDR3 totals 15 residues. V gave up 4 bases and J gave up 2 bases, with 15 bases separating them. CDR3 nucleotides: TGCGCCAGCAGCCCCCTCAGGGGGACTCAAGAGACCCAGTACTTC. It is translated as CASSPLRGTQETQYF.

The CDR3 loop is CASSFPGQEYEQYF. The CDR3 DNA reads TGCGCCAGCAGCTTCCCGGGACAGGAATACGAGCAGTACTTC. V and J are TRBV4-1 and TRBJ2-7; 8 nucleotides match TRBD1. With 5 bases clipped from V and 4 bases from J, the junction kept 7 bases outside the gene matches. The CDR3 has 14 amino acids. Germline CDR1 is MGHRA and CDR2 is YSYEKL.

This clone appeared a single time. The CDR3 bases are TGCGCCAGCAGCTTGTCGGTGGGTGTGCCTGGTTTGGAGCAGTACTTC. It encodes CASSLSVGVPGLEQYF. The chain uses TRBV5-1 and TRBJ2-7; D not resolved. Trimming took 1 base from V and 7 from J, leaving 21 bases between them. Germline V CDR1 and CDR2: SGHRS, YFSETQ. This CDR3 has 16 residues. Full variable domain (rest looked up from reference TRBV5-1 and TRBJ2-7): KAGVTQTPRYLIKTRGQQVTLSCSPISGHRSVSWYQQTPGQGLQFLFEYFSETQRNKGNFPGRFSGRQFSNSRSEMNVSTLELGDSALYLCASSLSVGVPGLEQYFGPGTRLTVT.

The J gene is TRBJ1-5, the V gene TRBV7-2; D not certain. Germline V lookup: CDR1 SGHTA, CDR2 FQGNSA. The CDR3 totals 13 residues. V was trimmed by 4 bases and J by 7 bases, leaving 11 bases between them. Here the CDR3 reads CASSSAGVQPQHF. As DNA, the CDR3 is TGTGCCAGCAGCTCAGCCGGGGTCCAGCCCCAGCATTTT. The full variable domain, in which reference TRBV7-2 and TRBJ1-5 provide the parts outside the CDR3, is GAGVSQSPSNKVTEKGKDVELRCDPISGHTALYWYRQSLGQGLEFLIYFQGNSAPDKSGLPSDRFSAERTGGSVSTLTIQRTQQEDSAVYLCASSSAGVQPQHFGDGTRLSIL.

This sequence joins TRBV9 and TRBJ2-2; D possibly uses TRBD1 or TRBD2 (6 bases each). V lost 0 bases, J lost 6 bases, and 15 bases lay in between. CDR1 and CDR2 (germline): SGDLS, YYNGEE. The CDR3 totals 16 residues. CDR3 sequence (DNA): TGTGCCAGCAGCGTAGCTCCGGGGGCTGAGGCCGGGGAGCTGTTTTTT. Protein: CASSVAPGAEAGELFF.

The rearrangement uses TRBV7-9 and TRBJ2-7; D unclear. Trimming left V 5 bases short and J 5 bases short, with 19 bases between. Germline V gene sequence: CDR1 SEHNR, CDR2 FQNEAQ (reference sequence). The CDR3 sequence is 15 residues long. CDR3 nucleotides: TGTGCCAGCAGCCCTTCTGTACGGGCATCGCACGAGCAGTACTTC. It encodes CASSPSVRASHEQYF.

A few counts support this clone. The V call is TRBV7-2, the J call TRBJ1-1; D perhaps matches TRBD1 (5 bases). V lost 3 bases and J 4 bases, leaving 12 bases between the germline ends. This CDR3 is 14 amino acids long. Germline-derived CDR1 and CDR2 are SGHTA and FQGNSA. CDR3 coding DNA: TGTGCCAGCAGCTTGGACACAGGTTCCACTGAAGCTTTCTTT. Translated, it gives CASSLDTGSTEAFF.

The chain uses TRBV5-1 and TRBJ2-2; 9 bases agree with TRBD2. The CDR3 runs 16 residues. From germline, CDR1 is SGHRS and CDR2 YFSETQ. With V trimmed by 0 bases and J by 7 bases, 7 bases remained unmatched. This CDR3 reads CASSLAAGGPGGELFF. The CDR3 DNA follows: TGCGCCAGCAGCTTGGCGGCGGGAGGGCCTGGCGGGGAGCTGTTTTTT. The full variable domain, rest sourced from reference TRBV5-1 and TRBJ2-2, is KAGVTQTPRYLIKTRGQQVTLSCSPISGHRSVSWYQQTPGQGLQFLFEYFSETQRNKGNFPGRFSGRQFSNSRSEMNVSTLELGDSALYLCASSLAAGGPGGELFFGEGSRLTVL.

The DNA for the CDR3 is TGTGCCAGCAGGTGGGAGCAGTACTTC. It is translated as CASRWEQYF. This sequence joins TRBV5-4 and TRBJ2-7; D is undetermined. There are 9 residues in the CDR3. V lost 5 bases to trimming and J lost 7 bases, with 4 bases between them. Germline CDR1 reads SGHNT; CDR2 reads YYREEE (reference sequence). Looking up the rest from reference TRBV5-4 and TRBJ2-7 gives the full variable domain: ETGVTQSPTHLIKTRGQQVTLRCSSQSGHNTVSWYQQALGQGPQFIFQYYREEENGRGNFPPRFSGLQFPNYSSELNVNALELDDSALYLCASRWEQYFGPGTRLTVT.

The V and J genes are TRBV6-5 and TRBJ2-6; D may be TRBD2 (6 bases). The CDR3 spans 15 residues. Trimming cost V 8 bases and J 3 bases, with 14 bases left between them. Germline CDR1 MNHEY, CDR2 SVGAGI. The CDR3 bases are TGTGCCAGCTCTCCGGGGGAGATTGGGGCCAACGTCCTGACTTTC. Protein: CASSPGEIGANVLTF.

The chain uses TRBV6-6 and TRBJ1-1, with 10 bases matching TRBD1. This CDR3 has 15 residues. Germline V gene lookup returns CDR1 MNHNY and CDR2 SVGAGI (reference sequence). The J segment lost 5 bases and the V segment lost 6 bases, leaving 9 bases of the junction unmatched. The CDR3 spells CASSNPGQGSTEAFF. In DNA form, the CDR3 reads TGTGCCAGCAGCAATCCGGGACAGGGGAGTACTGAAGCTTTCTTT.

For this clone: The junction does not match germline at one end; this may be a read error. This sequence joins TRBV11-2 and TRBJ2-7; TRBD2 might be the D (5 bases). The CDR3 sequence is 17 residues long. The germline gives CDR1 SGHAT, CDR2 FQNNGV. Here the CDR3 DNA reads TGTGCCAGCAGCGTAGACGAGCGGAGTGCGAGCCGCTACGAGCAGTACTTC. Translated, it gives CASSVDERSASRYEQYF.

The rearrangement links TRBV13 to TRBJ2-2; 12 positions match TRBD2. J gave up 4 bases and V 5 bases, and 2 bases lay outside the gene matches. Germline loops: CDR1 PRHDT, CDR2 FYEKMQ (reference sequence). The CDR3 is 15 residues long. The CDR3 spells CASSEGLAGTGELFF. The DNA for the CDR3 is TGTGCCAGCAGCGAGGGACTAGCGGGCACCGGGGAGCTGTTTTTT.

The rearrangement links TRBV29-1 to TRBJ2-2, with 7 nucleotides matching TRBD1. This CDR3 contains 15 residues. The ends lost 5 bases at V and 0 bases at J; junction bases unmatched: 6. From germline, CDR1 is SQVTM and CDR2 ANQGSEA. As DNA, the CDR3 is TGCAGCGTTTTCACCGGGACAGCGAACACCGGGGAGCTGTTTTTT. Translation gives CSVFTGTANTGELFF.

J is TRBJ1-5 and V is TRBV28; D remains unclear. Germline V CDR1 and CDR2: MDHEN, SYDVKM. Trimming left V 5 bases short and J 6 bases short, with 5 bases between. The CDR3 contains 11 residues. The CDR3 DNA follows: TGTGCCAGCAGTCAGATTCAGCCCCAGCATTTT. Translation gives CASSQIQPQHF.

This clone was found a few times. V usage is TRBV6-6 and J usage is TRBJ2-7; 11 nucleotides line up with TRBD2. Germline trimming cut 5 bases from V and 5 bases from J; bases unmatched to any gene: 2. There are 13 residues in the CDR3. Germline V gene lookup returns CDR1 MNHNY and CDR2 SVGAGI (reference sequence). CDR3 loop: CASSLAGGDEQYF. The CDR3 DNA follows: TGTGCCAGCAGTCTAGCGGGAGGAGACGAGCAGTACTTC.

The rearrangement uses TRBV7-2 and TRBJ2-7; D is possibly TRBD1 or TRBD2 (7 bases each). Germline V CDR1 and CDR2: SGHTA, FQGNSA. The CDR3 covers 15 residues. The ends were cut back, 5 bases at V and 2 bases at J, with 16 bases in the middle. The DNA for the CDR3 is TGTGCCAGCAGCCCAAGGGAGGGGGCCGCCTACGAGCAGTACTTC. Translating it yields CASSPREGAAYEQYF.